The subject of this entry is one T cell receptor (beta chain). The CDR3 extends over 18 amino acids. The trim removed 5 bases at V and 5 bases at J, leaving 8 bases unmatched. The sample comes from a study of identical twins. Using its own MiXCR run on the 5' RACE reads, TCRdb lists one record per CDR3 protein. The repertoire holds about 890,000 distinct CDR3 sequences, with roughly 12% as singletons. The sample also formed part of further work on yellow fever vaccine responses in identical twins.

The receptor's source is a woman younger than 30 in good health. The chain carries TRBV12-3 or TRBV12-4 and TRBJ2-2; the match to TRBD2 covers 16 bases. Sequencing was performed on PBMCs. CDR3 DNA: TGTGCCAGCAGTCCAGGGACTAGCGGGAGGGCCAGGACCGGGGAGCTGTTTTTT. Protein sequence: CASSPGTSGRARTGELFF.